This section outlines one T cell receptor (beta chain) sequence together with its context. This specimen belongs to a study of type 1 and type 2 diabetes patients. PCR was run on genomic DNA. The TCR beta CDR3 region was amplified using 30 forward and 13 reverse primers. TCRdb analysed the multiplex PCR reads with MiXCR anew, one entry per CDR3 protein. The sample lists about 270,000 distinct CDR3 sequences, roughly 50% occurring once. Each participant gave 9.5 to 10 milliliters of peripheral blood. Germline V CDR1 and CDR2: SNHLY, FYNNEI. Trimming shortened V by 7 bases and J by 5 bases, and 15 bases separated the two germline ends. This CDR3 comprises 13 residues.

The V call is TRBV2, the J call TRBJ2-7; D possibly corresponds to TRBD1 (7 bases). The source of this sequence is a young man with type 2 diabetes. The material sequenced was peripheral blood mononuclear cells (PBMCs). For the CDR3, the DNA is TGTGCCAGCACGACAGGGAGGAGGAACGAGCAGTACTTC. Translated, it gives CASTTGRRNEQYF. The whole variable domain, remainder taken from reference TRBV2 and TRBJ2-7, is EPEVTQTPSHQVTQMGQEVILRCVPISNHLYFYWYRQILGQKVEFLVSFYNNEISEKSEIFDDQFSVERPDGSNFTLKIRSTKLEDSAMYFCASTTGRRNEQYFGPGTRLTVT.